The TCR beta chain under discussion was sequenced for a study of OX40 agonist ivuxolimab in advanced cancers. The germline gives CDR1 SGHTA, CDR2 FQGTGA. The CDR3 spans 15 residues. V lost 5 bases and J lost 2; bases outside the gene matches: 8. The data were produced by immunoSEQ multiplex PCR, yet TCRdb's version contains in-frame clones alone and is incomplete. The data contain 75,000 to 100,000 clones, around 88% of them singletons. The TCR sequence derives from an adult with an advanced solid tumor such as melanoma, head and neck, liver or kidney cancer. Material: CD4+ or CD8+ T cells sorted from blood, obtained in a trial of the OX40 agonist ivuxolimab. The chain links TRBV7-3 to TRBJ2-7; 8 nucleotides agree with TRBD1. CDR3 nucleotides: TGTGCCAGCAGCCCCGGACAGGGCCCTGCCTACGAGCAGTACTTC. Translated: CASSPGQGPAYEQYF.